Following are 28 T cell receptor delta chains from one sample sequenced in a study of γδ T cells in repeated Plasmodium falciparum infection. TCRdb called clones from the multiplex PCR reads again using CATT. Of tens of thousands of delta-chain clones in the sample, 0.75% to 1% were seen once. Flow sorting of PBMC yielded separate Vgamma9/Vdelta2+ and Vdelta2-negative gammadelta T cell populations for bulk repertoire analysis. The material sequenced was gamma-delta T cells from blood. These receptors were obtained from a pool of human donors (malaria-infected and uninfected, not separated).

In its sample, this clone was seen a few times. A far larger clone is off by one base, so a read error is likely. Other DNA sequences within the sample encode an identical CDR3. This chain uses TRDV1 with TRDJ1; the D gene could be TRDD2 or TRDD3 (9 bases each). TCRdb carries no J gene annotation; the J gene was assigned here by matching the DNA with germline. The CDR3 loop spans 26 amino acids. The germline gives CDR1 TSWWSYY, CDR2 QGS. The CDR3 sequence is CALGEAGPSYGRSTGGPRWVTDKLIF. The CDR3 nucleotides read TGTGCTCTAGGGGAAGCGGGGCCTTCCTACGGGAGGAGTACTGGGGGACCCCGTTGGGTCACCGATAAACTCATCTTT.

Note on this clone: This probably arose from a read error, given a far larger clone one base away. Other nucleotide sequences from this sample produce the same CDR3. The chain links TRDV2 to TRDJ1; 10 bases match TRDD3. The J gene was not available in TCRdb and was assigned here by matching the DNA to germline segments. The CDR3 consists of 19 residues. In germline, CDR1 is GEAIGNYY, CDR2 EKD. The CDR3 reads CACDTGWGIIQRYTDKLIF. CDR3 bases: TGTGCCTGCGACACCGGCTGGGGGATAATACAGCGGTACACCGATAAACTCATCTTT.

This clone has just a few counts. This sequence is one base from a far larger clone and is likely a read error. Other DNA variants within this sample encode the same CDR3. The chain carries TRDV2 and TRDJ1, with TRDD3 matching 8 bases. Because TCRdb records no J gene, it was assigned here through a match of the DNA to germline. The junction had 17 bases not matched to a gene; V was cut back by 3 bases and J by 0 bases. This CDR3 contains 19 residues. CDR1 and CDR2 from the germline V gene are GEAIGNYY and EKD. The CDR3 sequence is CACDRKRLYWGLYTDKLIF. CDR3 in DNA: TGTGCCTGTGACCGGAAGAGGTTGTACTGGGGGTTGTACACCGATAAACTCATCTTT.

Points on this clone: The amino acid sequence in TCRdb belongs to a much larger clone and departs from this DNA's translation at residue 10, likely a sequencing read error; the sequence shown is translated from the DNA. The chain is built from TRDV2 and TRDJ1, with D perhaps matching TRDD3 (6 bases). Here the J gene came from matching the DNA to germline, since TCRdb omits it. Germline CDR1 is GEAIGNYY and CDR2 is EKD. The CDR3 contains 19 residues. The germline V and J ends were trimmed by 0 bases and 0 bases, with 22 bases remaining between them. The CDR3 DNA is TGTGCCTGTGACACCGTTCGCGGGAATCGGGGGACGTACACCGATAAACTCATCTTT. It specifies CACDTVRGNRGTYTDKLIF.

This clone has more than one count but fewer than ten. Since a far larger clone is one base different, this is likely a read error. Other DNA variants within this sample encode the same CDR3. This chain uses TRDV1 with TRDJ1; TRDD3 matches at 8 bases. The CDR3 sequence is 18 residues long. Trimming at V came to 5 bases and at J to 5 bases, leaving 19 bases not matched to a gene. CDR1 is TSWWSYY, CDR2 QGS, per germline. DNA of the CDR3: TGTGCTCTTGGGACACTTCCCGGAGGTGGGGGATGGAGGGATAAACTCATCTTT. This sequence encodes CALGTLPGGGGWRDKLIF.

In its sample, this clone was seen many times. The identical CDR3 is also encoded by other nucleotide sequences in the sample. The V gene is TRDV1, the J gene TRDJ1, with 11 bases identical to TRDD3. The CDR3 has 17 amino acids. The germline V gene has CDR1 TSWWSYY and CDR2 QGS. With V trimmed by 2 bases and J by 6 bases, 11 bases remained unmatched. The CDR3 sequence: CALGEGVGDTNSYKLIF. The CDR3 nucleotides are TGTGCTCTTGGGGAAGGAGTGGGGGATACGAATTCGTATAAACTCATCTTT.

This clone was detected only a few times. The mismatch at residue 3 between this DNA's translation and the TCRdb protein of a much larger clone likely reflects a read error; the protein shown is translated from the DNA. This sequence joins TRDV2 and TRDJ1; D is possibly TRDD2 (5 bases). The J gene is not listed in TCRdb, so it was assigned here from a DNA match to germline. The CDR3 is 21 amino acids. CDR1 and CDR2 (germline): GEAIGNYY, EKD. The CDR3 nucleotides are TGTGCCCGTGACAGCCTACTAAAAGATCTCGCCTCCCATCAAGGCACCGATAAACTCATCTTT. It specifies CARDSLLKDLASHQGTDKLIF.

This clone was observed at least ten times. The limits of the CDR3 on the DNA are not certain, so only TCRdb's listed CDR3 is given. The rearrangement links TRDV1 to TRDJ1. Germline CDR1 is TSWWSYY and CDR2 is QGS. Both ends counted, the CDR3 spans 17 residues. The CDR3 region is CALGASSRFGALDKLIF.

This clone was picked up a small number of times. TCRdb has a much larger clone's protein, which differs at residue 15 from the translation of this DNA, likely because of a read error; what is shown is the protein translated from the DNA. This CDR3 reads CALGEIRYWGIRPTGKLIF. The DNA of the CDR3 is TGTGCTCTTGGGGAAATCCGGTACTGGGGGATACGGCCTACCGGTAAACTCATCTTT. The rearrangement links TRDV1 to TRDJ1; 13 positions agree with TRDD3. The CDR3 extends over 19 amino acids. Germline CDR1 and CDR2: TSWWSYY and QGS.

This clone was counted ten times or more. TCRdb's protein for this DNA is that of a much larger clone and differs from the translation at residue 7, likely a read error; the protein shown is the DNA translation. This sequence joins TRDV1 and TRDJ1, with TRDD2 as a possible D gene (6 bases). The CDR3 covers 23 residues. Trimming stripped 3 bases from V and 0 bases from J, with 35 bases between. Germline-derived CDR1 and CDR2 are TSWWSYY and QGS. The CDR3, as DNA: TGTGCTCTTGGGGATCACACCCCTGTAGTGCCACCGGGGGTCCTACCGTACACCGATAAACTCATCTTT. Translated, it gives CALGDHTPVVPPGVLPYTDKLIF.

This clone was seen only a few times. This DNA's translation differs at residue 3 from TCRdb's protein, which comes from a much larger clone; a read error is likely, and the protein shown is translated from the DNA. The V and J genes are TRDV2 and TRDJ1; D might be TRDD3 (6 bases). The germline gives CDR1 GEAIGNYY, CDR2 EKD. This CDR3 contains 20 residues. The CDR3 here is CAYDTNLQGCQGDRTDKLIF. In DNA form, the CDR3 reads TGTGCCTATGACACCAACCTACAAGGATGCCAAGGGGATCGGACCGATAAACTCATCTTT.

Remarks on this clone: The TCRdb protein comes from a much larger clone and disagrees with this DNA's translation at residue 11, likely due to a read error; the protein given here is derived from the DNA. The chain links TRDV2 to TRDJ1; perhaps D is TRDD2 or TRDD3 (5 bases each). TCRdb is silent on the J gene; assignment here came from matching the DNA to germline. V was clipped by 3 bases and J by 2 bases, with 21 bases between them. Germline values: CDR1 GEAIGNYY, CDR2 EKD. The CDR3 consists of 17 residues. As DNA, the CDR3 is TGTGCCTGTGACTCCGTCCTATCAAGGGGAGCGACCGATAAACTCATCTTT. The encoded protein is CACDSVLSRGATDKLIF.

This clone was recorded a few times. The protein given by TCRdb reflects a much larger clone and differs at residue 11 from this DNA's translation, likely from a read error; the protein shown is the DNA's translation. The genes are TRDV2 and TRDJ1; 8 positions agree with TRDD3. The J gene comes from matching the DNA to germline here; TCRdb lacks it. Germline values: CDR1 GEAIGNYY, CDR2 EKD. V trimming: 0 bases; J trimming: 3 bases; junction bases outside the gene matches: 14. This CDR3 contains 18 residues. The chain's CDR3 is CACDTKEAGGHASDKLIF. The CDR3 DNA sequence: TGTGCCTGTGACACCAAGGAGGCTGGGGGACACGCCTCCGATAAACTCATCTTT.

This clone has just a few counts. The TCRdb protein, from a much larger clone, departs from this DNA's translation at residue 5, likely by read error; the protein shown derives from the DNA. V gene TRDV1 combines with J gene TRDJ1, with D possibly being TRDD2 or TRDD3 (7 bases each). TCRdb offers no J gene call, so here the DNA was matched to germline to obtain one. Germline V gives CDR1 TSWWSYY, CDR2 QGS. Trimming shortened V by 5 bases and J by 0 bases, and 40 bases separated the two germline ends. The CDR3 is 24 residues long. The CDR3 DNA follows: TGTGCTCTTGGGAACCTACCGCCGAGGTTCCTACGTTCTGGGGGCTGCCGGTACACCGATAAACTCATCTTT. Its protein is CALGNLPPRFLRSGGCRYTDKLIF.

This clone came up a few times. The protein recorded in TCRdb matches a much larger clone and deviates from this DNA's translation at residue 13, suggesting a read error; the protein here is obtained by translating the DNA. The chain recombines TRDV3 with TRDJ2; D is perhaps TRDD3 (5 bases). No J segment appears in TCRdb, so it was assigned here by matching the sequence to germline. V shed 2 bases and J shed 2 bases, with 36 bases lying between them. Looked up from germline, CDR1 is TVYSNPD and CDR2 is GDNSRS (reference sequence). This CDR3 has 22 amino acids. The CDR3 bases are TGTGCCTTTCGAACCCGGTCAGTAGGGAGATTGGGGCACGATCGATTGACAGCACAACTCTTCTTT. Protein sequence: CAFRTRSVGRLGHDRLTAQLFF. Variable domain in full (rest from reference TRDV3 and TRDJ2): CDKVTQSSPDQTVASGSEVVLLCTYDTVYSNPDLFWYRIRPDYSFQFVFYGDNSRSEGADFTQGRFSVKHILTQKAFHLVISPVRTEDSATYYCAFRTRSVGRLGHDRLTAQLFFGKGTQLIVEP.

This clone appeared many times. This DNA's translation and the protein TCRdb lists, from a much larger clone, do not match at residue 15, likely due to a read error; the protein shown is translated from the DNA. The V call is TRDV2, the J call TRDJ2; TRDD3 matches 10 bases. Since TCRdb gives no J gene, matching the DNA to germline was used here to assign it. Germline CDR1 reads GEAIGNYY; CDR2 reads EKD. The CDR3 length is 20 residues. The chain's CDR3 is CACDTLTGGSSKDLAAQLFF. CDR3 in DNA: TGTGCCTGTGACACCCTTACTGGGGGATCGAGCAAAGATTTGGCAGCACAACTCTTCTTT.

This clone has at least ten counts. The V and J genes are TRDV1 and TRDJ1, with 7 bases fitting TRDD3. The trim removed 8 bases at V and 0 bases at J, leaving 18 bases unmatched. Germline V gene sequence: CDR1 TSWWSYY, CDR2 QGS. The CDR3 length is 18 residues. As DNA, the CDR3 is TGTGCTCTTACTTTAGCCATTACTGGGGATTCTTACACCGATAAACTCATCTTT. Its translation is CALTLAITGDSYTDKLIF.

This clone was observed many times. A clone one base away is much larger, so this may be a read error. The chain has TRDV1 and TRDJ1; 9 positions agree with TRDD3. Because TCRdb records no J gene, it was assigned here through a match of the DNA to germline. The CDR3 has 27 amino acids. Germline-derived CDR1 and CDR2 are TSWWSYY and QGS. CDR3 sequence reads: CALGEVRVRKPVQLLGEKYWDTYKLIF. CDR3 DNA: TGTGCTCTTGGGGAAGTGAGAGTCCGAAAACCAGTACAGCTACTGGGGGAGAAATACTGGGACACCTATAAACTCATCTTT.

This clone was observed many times. A read error is the likely source, as a far larger clone sits one nucleotide away. At the DNA level, this CDR3 is encoded by other sequences in the same sample as well. V usage is TRAV38-2/DV8 and J usage is TRDJ1, with TRDD3 matching 8 bases. The CDR3 sequence is 15 residues long. The germline V gene has CDR1 TSESDYY and CDR2 QEAYKQQN. DNA for the CDR3: TGTGCCTATAGTGCTGGGGGACCGTACACCGATAAACTCATCTTT. It yields the protein CAYSAGGPYTDKLIF.

As concerns this clone: The likely explanation is a read error, given a far larger clone one base away. This sample also contains other DNA sequences that code for the same CDR3. This chain uses TRDV1 with TRDJ2; TRDD3 agrees at 9 bases. J lost 2 bases, V lost 9 bases, and 10 bases had no gene match. The V gene's germline CDR1 is TSWWSYY and CDR2 QGS. This CDR3 is built from 16 residues. CDR3 nucleotide sequence: TGTGCTCTCAAGACGGGCGGGGATACGTTGACAGCACAACTCTTCTTT. This gives the protein CALKTGGDTLTAQLFF.

On this clone: TCRdb lists the protein of a much larger clone for this DNA, which differs at residue 6, so this is likely a read error; the protein given here is translated from the DNA itself. V usage is TRDV2 and J usage is TRDJ1, with D possibly being TRDD3 (6 bases). TCRdb lists no J gene, so it was determined here by aligning the DNA to germline. Per germline, CDR1 GEAIGNYY and CDR2 EKD. CDR3 length: 17 amino acids. V shed 0 bases and J shed 0 bases, with 16 bases lying between them. CDR3 sequence reads: CACDTLWGEPDTDKLIF. CDR3 in DNA: TGTGCCTGTGACACCCTTTGGGGGGAGCCTGACACCGATAAACTCATCTTT.

Regarding this clone: The translation of this DNA and the TCRdb protein of a much larger clone differ at residue 13, probably owing to a read error; the protein shown here is translated from the DNA. The rearrangement uses TRAV14/DV4 and TRDJ1; TRDD3 agrees at 10 bases. The germline CDR1 and CDR2 sequences are TSDPSYG and QGSYDQQN (reference sequence). The CDR3 has 18 amino acids. Trimming cost V 9 bases and J 4 bases; bases outside gene matches: 20. CDR3 protein: CAIIHLRFGGIRIDKLIF. CDR3 DNA: TGTGCAATCATACACCTACGTTTTGGGGGGATACGTATCGATAAACTCATCTTT.

Regarding this clone: TCRdb's protein for this DNA is that of a much larger clone and differs from the translation at residue 15, likely a read error; the protein shown is the DNA translation. The chain links TRDV1 to TRDJ1; D assignment may be TRDD2 or TRDD3 (5 bases each). As TCRdb names no J gene, one was assigned here on the basis of a DNA match to germline. Germline-derived CDR1 and CDR2 are TSWWSYY and QGS. Trimming cost V 5 bases and J 9 bases, with 37 bases left between them. This CDR3 spans 20 amino acids. The CDR3 loop reads CALGTSSPQGGLGVEPELIF. CDR3 nucleotides: TGTGCTCTTGGGACCTCTTCCCCGCAGGGGGGCCTGGGAGTAGAGCCGGAACTCATCTTT.

This clone was picked up many times. Other DNA sequences of this sample code for an identical CDR3. This sequence joins TRDV1 and TRDJ1; 8 bases map to TRDD3. Germline CDR1 is TSWWSYY and CDR2 is QGS. The junction had 21 bases not matched to a gene; V was cut back by 4 bases and J by 8 bases. The CDR3 is made up of 18 amino acids. The CDR3 DNA sequence: TGTGCTCTTGGGGCTCTTCCAATACTTACTGGGGGCCCCTCAAAACTCATCTTT. Translating gives CALGALPILTGGPSKLIF.

This clone has at least ten counts. The protein here is the DNA translation, as the TCRdb protein differs from it at residue 5. The rearrangement uses TRDV1 and TRDJ1; D is possibly TRDD2 (6 bases). The V gene lost 5 bases and the J gene lost 9 bases, with 25 bases spanning the gap. Germline-derived CDR1 and CDR2 are TSWWSYY and QGS. The length of the CDR3 is 16 residues. The CDR3 region is CALGSPTGQGAVELIF. CDR3 nucleotide sequence: TGTGCTCTTGGGTCTCCTACCGGCCAAGGAGCCGTTGAACTCATCTTT.

As concerns this clone: The protein in TCRdb stems from a much larger clone and differs at residue 10 from this DNA's translation, likely a read error; here the protein is translated from the DNA. J is TRDJ1 and V is TRDV1, with TRDD3 as a possible D gene (5 bases). CDR3 length equals 18 residues. Deletions cut 0 bases from V and 7 bases from J, with 24 bases between. The germline V gene encodes CDR1 TSWWSYY and CDR2 QGS. The CDR3 DNA follows: TGTGCTCTTGGGGAACTTTTCCCCATTCTGGGCGAATCTGGTAAACTCATCTTT. This codes for CALGELFPILGESGKLIF.

Notes on this clone: This is likely an artifact of a read error, given a far larger clone one base away. Other DNA variants within this sample encode the same CDR3. The chain employs TRDV2 and TRDJ1, with 8 bases fitting TRDD3. CDR1 and CDR2 from the germline V gene are GEAIGNYY and EKD. This CDR3 region has 22 residues. V lost 0 bases and J lost 0; bases outside the gene matches: 23. In DNA, the CDR3 is TGTGCCTGTGACACCGACGAAGGAAGTCAGAGCACTGGGGGGGCCTACACCGATAAACTCATCTTT. Encoded protein: CACDTDEGSQSTGGAYTDKLIF.

As regards this clone: The protein that TCRdb holds for this DNA derives from a much larger clone and differs from the translated DNA at residue 17, which likely indicates a read error; the protein shown here is translated from the DNA. The CDR3 coding sequence is TGTGCTCTTGGGGAGCCCAATACAGCTCGGATACTGGGGGTCCTCCTGCACGATAAACTCATCTTT. Amino acids: CALGEPNTARILGVLLHDKLIF. This chain uses TRDV1 with TRDJ1, with 8 bases that match TRDD3. TCRdb lists no J gene, so it was determined here by aligning the DNA to germline. The CDR3 runs 22 residues. The trim removed 3 bases at V and 4 bases at J, leaving 28 bases unmatched. Germline assignment: CDR1 TSWWSYY and CDR2 QGS.